These T cell receptor beta chains were read from a single sample in a study of cytomegalovirus exposure and HLA in healthy donors. The assay was immunoSEQ multiplex PCR, and TCRdb's table has in-frame clones only and misses some. The data show about 130,000 clones, around 83% seen once. Material for sequencing was PBMCs. The receptors stem from a girl aged 2 to 10 in good health and CMV-seronegative. CDR3s include the opening cysteine and the closing phenylalanine or tryptophan. The D gene is left open where the match is weak. The size of a clone is reported for some rows only, either as once, few or many, or as a class for expanded clones.

V: TRBV4-1
size: few
D: .
J: TRBJ2-1
CDR3: CASSHVINEQFF
DNA: TGCGCCAGCAGCCATGTAATCAATGAGCAGTTCTTC

V: TRBV9
size: .
D: .
J: TRBJ2-7
CDR3: CASSVTSGAREQYF
DNA: TGTGCCAGCAGCGTAACTTCAGGGGCTCGGGAGCAGTACTTC

V: TRBV7-9
size: .
D: .
J: TRBJ1-2
CDR3: CASSLKGEGNNGYTF
DNA: TGTGCCAGCAGCTTAAAGGGGGAGGGGAACAATGGCTACACCTTC

V: TRBV6-5
size: .
D: TRBD2
J: TRBJ2-5
CDR3: CASSSGAGRETQYF
DNA: TGTGCCAGCAGTTCGGGAGCGGGGAGAGAGACCCAGTACTTC

V: TRBV2
size: few
D: .
J: TRBJ1-5
CDR3: CASSEAGFNQPQHF
DNA: TGTGCCAGCAGTGAAGCCGGGTTCAATCAGCCCCAGCATTTT

V: TRBV4-3
size: .
D: TRBD2
J: TRBJ2-1
CDR3: CASSHGTSGSSYNEQFF
DNA: TGCGCCAGCAGCCACGGGACTAGCGGAAGCTCCTACAATGAGCAGTTCTTC

V: TRBV9
size: .
D: TRBD1
J: TRBJ2-5
CDR3: CASNRDSHQETQYF
DNA: TGTGCCAGCAACCGGGACAGCCATCAAGAGACCCAGTACTTC

V: TRBV6-7
size: once
D: TRBD2
J: TRBJ2-5
CDR3: CASSYSTSGKGETQYF
DNA: TGTGCCAGCAGTTACTCGACTAGCGGGAAAGGAGAGACCCAGTACTTC

V: TRBV6-1
size: .
D: TRBD1
J: TRBJ2-5
CDR3: CASRTGQGAETQYF
DNA: TGTGCCAGCAGAACGGGACAGGGGGCCGAGACCCAGTACTTC

V: TRBV7-8
size: .
D: TRBD2
J: TRBJ2-7
CDR3: CASSATSGSYEQYF
DNA: TGTGCCAGCAGCGCGACTAGCGGGAGTTACGAGCAGTACTTC

V: TRBV10-3
size: .
D: .
J: TRBJ1-2
CDR3: CAITDTGNYGYTF
DNA: TGTGCCATCACTGACACAGGGAACTATGGCTACACCTTC

V: TRBV14
size: .
D: TRBD2
J: TRBJ2-3
CDR3: CASSQVPGLASDTQYF
DNA: TGTGCCAGCAGCCAAGTACCGGGACTAGCGTCAGATACGCAGTATTTT

V: TRBV29-1
size: .
D: TRBD1
J: TRBJ1-2
CDR3: CSVEPGYRGGYTF
DNA: TGCAGCGTAGAACCAGGGTACAGGGGCGGCTACACCTTC

V: TRBV15
size: .
D: TRBD1
J: TRBJ2-1
CDR3: CATSRDNRGHNEQFF
DNA: TGTGCCACCAGCAGAGATAACAGGGGACACAATGAGCAGTTCTTC

V: TRBV6-1
size: .
D: TRBD1
J: TRBJ1-1
CDR3: CASSESGQGRTEAFF
DNA: TGTGCCAGCAGTGAATCGGGACAGGGGAGGACTGAAGCTTTCTTT

V: TRBV4-1
size: .
D: TRBD1
J: TRBJ1-3
CDR3: CASSQNLQGAVTGNTIYF
DNA: TGCGCCAGCAGCCAAAACCTCCAGGGGGCAGTTACTGGAAACACCATATATTTT

V: TRBV5-8
size: .
D: TRBD2
J: TRBJ2-1
CDR3: CASSHTRTSGISNEQFF
DNA: TGTGCCAGCAGCCATACACGGACTAGCGGGATTTCTAATGAGCAGTTCTTC

V: TRBV18
size: .
D: .
J: TRBJ2-5
CDR3: CASSPSEETQYF
DNA: TGTGCCAGCTCACCATCGGAAGAGACCCAGTACTTC

V: TRBV5-6
size: .
D: TRBD1
J: TRBJ2-3
CDR3: CASSPGGRGPSDTQYF
DNA: TGTGCCAGCAGCCCTGGGGGCAGGGGGCCATCAGATACGCAGTATTTT

V: TRBV4-3
size: .
D: TRBD1
J: TRBJ2-5
CDR3: CASSQDLVGTGRETQYF
DNA: TGCGCCAGCAGCCAAGATCTTGTGGGGACAGGGCGGGAGACCCAGTACTTC

V: TRBV4-3
size: .
D: TRBD1
J: TRBJ2-3
CDR3: CASSNPGQGRDTQYF
DNA: TGCGCCAGCAGCAACCCGGGACAGGGGAGAGATACGCAGTATTTT

V: TRBV27
size: .
D: .
J: TRBJ1-2
CDR3: CASSLSSGNYGYTF
DNA: TGTGCCAGCAGTTTATCGTCGGGAAACTATGGCTACACCTTC

V: TRBV5-4
size: .
D: TRBD1
J: TRBJ2-2
CDR3: CASSLAATGYFTGELFF
DNA: TGTGCCAGCAGCTTGGCCGCGACAGGGTATTTCACCGGGGAGCTGTTTTTT

V: TRBV27
size: .
D: .
J: TRBJ1-5
CDR3: CASSLYGGSNQPQHF
DNA: TGTGCCAGCAGTTTATACGGCGGTAGCAATCAGCCCCAGCATTTT

V: TRBV29-1
size: .
D: TRBD1
J: TRBJ1-1
CDR3: CSVGPTGLDTEAFF
DNA: TGCAGCGTTGGCCCGACAGGGTTAGACACTGAAGCTTTCTTT

V: TRBV4-1
size: .
D: .
J: TRBJ2-1
CDR3: CASSQLVVNEQFF
DNA: TGCGCCAGCAGCCAATTAGTGGTGAATGAGCAGTTCTTC

V: TRBV5-1
size: .
D: TRBD1
J: TRBJ1-2
CDR3: CASSWDSSNYGYTF
DNA: TGCGCCAGCAGCTGGGACAGTAGCAACTATGGCTACACCTTC

V: TRBV12-1
size: .
D: .
J: TRBJ2-7
CDR3: CASSPRSWRGIYEQYF
DNA: TGTGCCAGCAGCCCCCGTAGTTGGCGGGGGATCTACGAGCAGTACTTC

V: TRBV4-3
size: .
D: TRBD2
J: TRBJ2-3
CDR3: CASSQEGISGGGRVTDTQYF
DNA: TGCGCCAGCAGCCAAGAAGGTATTAGCGGGGGTGGACGAGTCACAGATACGCAGTATTTT

V: TRBV11-3
size: .
D: .
J: TRBJ2-1
CDR3: CASSPRSESYNEQFF
DNA: TGTGCCAGCAGCCCCCGCAGCGAGTCCTACAATGAGCAGTTCTTC

V: TRBV28
size: .
D: .
J: TRBJ2-1
CDR3: CASSTHGVGRNEQFF
DNA: TGTGCCAGCAGTACCCACGGGGTAGGTCGCAATGAGCAGTTCTTC

V: TRBV4-3
size: .
D: .
J: TRBJ2-2
CDR3: CASSHGRGVTGELFF
DNA: TGCGCCAGCAGCCACGGACGCGGGGTGACCGGGGAGCTGTTTTTT

V: TRBV2
size: .
D: .
J: TRBJ1-1
CDR3: CASSEAASLGGLEAFF
DNA: TGTGCCAGCAGTGAAGCGGCTTCGTTAGGCGGCCTCGAAGCTTTCTTT

V: TRBV5-4
size: .
D: .
J: TRBJ1-2
CDR3: CASSFLPRGQDYGYTF
DNA: TGTGCCAGCAGCTTTTTACCGCGGGGGCAGGACTATGGCTACACCTTC

V: TRBV7-7
size: .
D: TRBD2
J: TRBJ2-1
CDR3: CASSPRLAGEYEQFF
DNA: TGTGCTAGCAGCCCGAGACTAGCGGGGGAGTATGAGCAGTTCTTC

V: TRBV28
size: .
D: .
J: TRBJ1-1
CDR3: CASSWAGGITEAFF
DNA: TGTGCCAGCAGTTGGGCGGGGGGTATTACTGAAGCTTTCTTT

V: TRBV10-3
size: .
D: TRBD1
J: TRBJ2-5
CDR3: CAIRDDRGQETQYF
DNA: TGTGCCATCAGAGACGACAGGGGCCAAGAGACCCAGTACTTC

V: TRBV29-1
size: .
D: TRBD1
J: TRBJ1-1
CDR3: CSVRDRWGNTEAFF
DNA: TGCAGCGTGAGGGACAGGTGGGGGAACACTGAAGCTTTCTTT

V: TRBV7-6
size: .
D: .
J: TRBJ2-2
CDR3: CASKHQGNTGELFF
DNA: TGTGCCAGCAAGCATCAGGGGAACACCGGGGAGCTGTTTTTT

V: TRBV7-2
size: once
D: TRBD1
J: TRBJ2-7
CDR3: CASSWGQSSNEQYF
DNA: TGTGCCAGCAGCTGGGGACAGAGTTCAAACGAGCAGTACTTC

V: TRBV4-3
size: .
D: TRBD1
J: TRBJ2-3
CDR3: CASSQGTGASTDTQYF
DNA: TGCGCCAGCAGCCAAGGTACAGGGGCTAGCACAGATACGCAGTATTTT

V: TRBV29-1
size: once
D: TRBD2
J: TRBJ2-1
CDR3: CSVEGTSGEYNEQFF
DNA: TGCAGCGTTGAGGGGACTAGCGGGGAGTACAATGAGCAGTTCTTC

V: TRBV5-1
size: .
D: .
J: TRBJ1-5
CDR3: CASSLGTVSNQPQHF
DNA: TGCGCCAGCAGCTTGGGCACAGTTAGCAATCAGCCCCAGCATTTT